The 18 T cell receptor beta chains below were found in one sample sequenced in a study of blood T cell repertoires in COVID-19. Profiled with immunoSEQ multiplex PCR; TCRdb holds only in-frame clones, not every one. The sample consists of 75,000 to 90,000 clones, roughly 80% of them appearing once. Sequencing was done on a sample of peripheral blood. Receptors were obtained from a human donor in a cohort sampled during active COVID-19.

The count of this clone is one. The genes are TRBV7-2 and TRBJ2-3, with 8 nucleotides matching TRBD1. Germline trimming cut 5 bases from V and 1 base from J; bases unmatched to any gene: 5. This CDR3 comprises 15 residues. Germline V lookup: CDR1 SGHTA, CDR2 FQGNSA. CDR3 bases: TGTGCCAGCAGCGTCCAGGGGGCTCGCACAGATACGCAGTATTTT. Amino acids: CASSVQGARTDTQYF.

The chain recombines TRBV27 with TRBJ1-2; 8 nucleotides align to TRBD1. V was pared by 5 bases and J by 10 bases, with 15 bases of the junction left unmatched. Germline V CDR1 and CDR2: MNHEY, SMNVEV (reference sequence). The CDR3 is 15 residues long. CDR3 nucleotide sequence: TGTGCCAGCAGTCTCCAACAGGGGGACCCTAGCACCTACACCTTC. Amino acid sequence: CASSLQQGDPSTYTF.

The V call is TRBV5-6, the J call TRBJ2-7, with a possible D match to TRBD2 (6 bases). CDR1 and CDR2 from the germline V gene are SGHDT and YYEEEE. The CDR3 consists of 12 residues. Trimming removed 4 bases from V and 3 bases from J, with 8 bases in between. CDR3: CASSLTSYEQYF. The CDR3 DNA reads TGTGCCAGCAGCCTGACTAGCTACGAGCAGTACTTC.

This clone was seen a few times. V is TRBV7-8 and J is TRBJ1-2, with a tentative D call TRBD1 (6 bases). The V and J ends lost 1 base and 5 bases respectively, with 20 bases between them. The CDR3 loop spans 17 amino acids. Germline V CDR1 and CDR2: SGHVS, FQNEAQ. The CDR3 DNA reads as TGTGCCAGCAGCTTAGAATACAGGGAGAAAAAAGGGTATGGCTACACCTTC. This codes for CASSLEYREKKGYGYTF.

The CDR3 DNA follows: TGTGCCAGCAGGGACAGGGTGGGTGAGCAGTTCTTC. Amino acid sequence: CASRDRVGEQFF. This chain joins TRBV2 and TRBJ2-1; 8 nucleotides agree with TRBD1. Germline trimming cut 6 bases from V and 9 bases from J; bases unmatched to any gene: 4. This CDR3 is 12 amino acids long. The germline V gene encodes CDR1 SNHLY and CDR2 FYNNEI. Looking up the rest from reference TRBV2 and TRBJ2-1 gives the full variable domain: EPEVTQTPSHQVTQMGQEVILRCVPISNHLYFYWYRQILGQKVEFLVSFYNNEISEKSEIFDDQFSVERPDGSNFTLKIRSTKLEDSAMYFCASRDRVGEQFFGPGTRLTVL.

The chain employs TRBV19 and TRBJ1-1; unclear D gene. V lost 0 bases and J 7 bases, leaving 15 bases between the germline ends. Per germline, CDR1 LNHDA and CDR2 SQIVND (reference sequence). This CDR3 has 15 amino acids. The CDR3, as DNA: TGTGCCAGTAGTATAGATCCGCCAGGAGGTGTTGAAGCTTTCTTT. Its translation is CASSIDPPGGVEAFF.

The chain combines TRBV19 with TRBJ1-1, with 8 bases lining up with TRBD1. After removal of 8 bases from V and 0 bases from J, the junction contained 5 bases not matched to a gene. Germline CDR1 reads LNHDA; CDR2 reads SQIVND (reference sequence). The CDR3 is 14 amino acids. The CDR3 nucleotides read TGTGCCAGTGCCCGACAGGGGATGAACACTGAAGCTTTCTTT. Encoded protein: CASARQGMNTEAFF.

V gene TRBV28 combines with J gene TRBJ2-3; 8 bases agree with TRBD2. J gave up 4 bases and V 3 bases, and 3 bases lay outside the gene matches. The CDR3 extends over 14 amino acids. Germline values: CDR1 MDHEN, CDR2 SYDVKM. In DNA form, the CDR3 reads TGTGCCAGCAGTTTGATAGCGGGATCAGATACGCAGTATTTT. Translation gives CASSLIAGSDTQYF.

The chain carries TRBV4-2 and TRBJ2-1; TRBD1 matches 10 bases. There are 15 residues in the CDR3. J gave up 7 bases and V 1 base, and 4 bases lay outside the gene matches. Germline V gene sequence: CDR1 LGHNA, CDR2 YNFKEQ. The CDR3 sequence is CASSQVTGGANEQFF. The CDR3 region has the DNA TGTGCCAGCAGCCAAGTGACAGGGGGCGCTAATGAGCAGTTCTTC.

The rearrangement joins TRBV28 to TRBJ2-5; tentative D call: TRBD2 (7 bases). There are 15 residues in the CDR3. The V gene lost 2 bases and the J gene lost 5 bases, with 15 bases spanning the gap. Germline CDR1 and CDR2: MDHEN and SYDVKM. The CDR3 DNA follows: TGTGCCAGCAGTTTAAGGGGGGGCCCGGGGGAGACCCAGTACTTC. It translates to CASSLRGGPGETQYF. Full variable domain (rest looked up from reference TRBV28 and TRBJ2-5): DVKVTQSSRYLVKRTGEKVFLECVQDMDHENMFWYRQDPGLGLRLIYFSYDVKMKEKGDIPEGYSVSREKKERFSLILESASTNQTSMYLCASSLRGGPGETQYFGPGTRLLVL.

This clone has more than one count but fewer than ten. The chain couples TRBV7-9 to TRBJ2-1, with 10 bases identical to TRBD2. CDR3 length: 17 amino acids. After removal of 1 base from V and 6 bases from J, the junction contained 9 bases not matched to a gene. The germline V gene has CDR1 SEHNR and CDR2 FQNEAQ (reference sequence). The CDR3 nucleotides are TGTGCCAGCAGCTTAGGACTGGCTAGCGGGAGAGTCAATGAGCAGTTCTTC. Encoded protein: CASSLGLASGRVNEQFF.

V gene TRBV25-1 combines with J gene TRBJ2-5; D not certain. The ends were cut back, 5 bases at V and 4 bases at J, with 5 bases in the middle. The CDR3 length is 11 residues. Germline CDR1 and CDR2: MGHDK and SYGVNS. The CDR3 loop reads CASSYLETQYF. CDR3 DNA sequence: TGTGCCAGCAGTTATTTAGAGACCCAGTACTTC.

The chain links TRBV6-6 to TRBJ1-1, with D possibly matching TRBD1 (5 bases). Germline CDR1 MNHNY, CDR2 SVGAGI (reference sequence). The CDR3 has 14 residues. Trimming removed 5 bases at V and 0 bases at J, with 10 bases between. The CDR3, as DNA: TGTGCCAGCAGTGATGGGGCAGTGAACACTGAAGCTTTCTTT. It yields the protein CASSDGAVNTEAFF.

The rearrangement uses TRBV11-2 and TRBJ1-5; the D gene is possibly TRBD1 (6 bases). Germline V gene lookup returns CDR1 SGHAT and CDR2 FQNNGV. The CDR3 covers 13 residues. Trimming left V 5 bases short and J 9 bases short, with 14 bases between. CDR3 nucleotides: TGTGCCAGCAGCGTCGGACAGACAGGGCCCCAGCATTTT. Its protein is CASSVGQTGPQHF.

The chain carries TRBV7-2 and TRBJ1-3; 8 bases are shared with TRBD1. CDR3 length: 16 amino acids. The J segment lost 2 bases and the V segment lost 1 base, leaving 4 bases of the junction unmatched. Germline CDR1 and CDR2: SGHTA and FQGNSA. The DNA for the CDR3 is TGTGCCAGCAGCTTAGGTCCAGGGGGCGCTGGAAACACCATATATTTT. The encoded protein is CASSLGPGGAGNTIYF.

The genes are TRBV5-1 and TRBJ2-1; 10 bases map to TRBD2. From germline, CDR1 is SGHRS and CDR2 YFSETQ. Trimming removed 4 bases from V and 6 bases from J; junction bases left unmatched: 25. The CDR3 length is 21 residues. The CDR3 sequence is CASSNPPGESGRAWLVNEQFF. CDR3 sequence (DNA): TGCGCCAGCAGCAACCCCCCCGGGGAAAGCGGGAGGGCCTGGCTTGTCAATGAGCAGTTCTTC.

J is TRBJ2-7 and V is TRBV7-2, with 9 bases identical to TRBD1. Germline V gene lookup returns CDR1 SGHTA and CDR2 FQGNSA. CDR3 length: 15 residues. The V and J ends lost 4 bases and 4 bases, in that order; junction bases with no gene match: 8. The CDR3, as DNA: TGTGCCAGCAGCTCCTGGACAGGGGTAGGTTACGAGCAGTACTTC. Its translation: CASSSWTGVGYEQYF.

The rearrangement links TRBV6-5 to TRBJ1-5, with TRBD1 as a possible D gene (5 bases). CDR3 length equals 14 residues. Trimming took off 6 bases at V and 5 bases at J, with 14 bases between the two ends. Per the germline V gene, CDR1 is MNHEY and CDR2 is SVGAGI. The DNA of the CDR3 is TGTGCCAGCAGGGCGGGGGGTCGTTATCAGCCCCAGCATTTT. Translating it yields CASRAGGRYQPQHF.